The rows below give T cell receptor beta chains drawn from one sample of a study of shared clonotypes between healthy human individuals. Profiled with immunoSEQ multiplex PCR; TCRdb holds only in-frame clones, not every one. Among about 690,000 clones listed, roughly 87% were seen once. Material for sequencing was memory CD8+ T cells from PBMCs. These TCRs come from a man aged 18 to 30 in good health. Some clones in this sample may be carry-over from other donors' samples. Each CDR3 is given with its conserved first and last residue. The D gene is left open where the match is weak. Not every row has a clone size; where given, it reads once, few, many or a size class.

TRBJ1-2,TRBV27,once,.,CASVSREGHYTF,TGTGCCAGCGTTAGCAGGGAGGGACACTACACCTTC
TRBJ2-2,TRBV7-6,.,.,CASSQTVQTGELFF,TGTGCCAGCAGCCAGACAGTACAGACCGGGGAGCTGTTTTTT
TRBJ2-5,TRBV27,.,.,CASSPQETQYF,TGTGCCAGCAGTCCGCAAGAGACCCAGTACTTC
TRBJ2-7,TRBV4-1,.,TRBD1,CASSPGQGAYEQYF,TGCGCCAGCAGCCCGGGACAGGGGGCCTACGAGCAGTACTTC
TRBJ2-1,TRBV7-9,.,TRBD1,CASSYRDRSYNEQFF,TGTGCCAGCAGCTACCGGGACAGATCCTACAATGAGCAGTTCTTC
TRBJ2-7,TRBV6-1,.,.,CASGPQVMVFYEQYF,TGTGCCAGCGGCCCACAGGTTATGGTTTTCTACGAGCAGTACTTC
TRBJ2-5,TRBV7-6,.,.,CASSLGWGEETQYF,TGTGCCAGCAGCTTAGGTTGGGGTGAAGAGACCCAGTACTTC
TRBJ1-2,TRBV9,few,.,CASSVGGPSGYTF,TGTGCCAGCAGCGTAGGTGGACCCTCGGGCTACACCTTC
TRBJ1-5,TRBV19,.,.,CASSPSRDHSNQPQHF,TGTGCCAGTAGTCCATCAAGGGACCATAGCAATCAGCCCCAGCATTTT
TRBJ2-2,TRBV15,.,.,CATKAPTGELFF,TGTGCCACAAAGGCACCTACCGGGGAGCTGTTTTTT